This is a list of T cell receptor beta chains from one sample in a study of blood T cell repertoires in COVID-19. TCRdb keeps only in-frame clones here, not all; method: immunoSEQ multiplex PCR. There are under 350,000 clones in the sample; about 82% occur only once, and approximately 7.6% lies in the top ten. Sequenced input: peripheral blood. The receptor source for this set is a human donor in a cohort sampled during active COVID-19. Both conserved end residues are part of each CDR3. The order of the fields is D gene, V gene, clone size, J gene, CDR3 protein, CDR3 DNA. The D gene is left open where the match is weak. Not all rows give a size; the values are once, few, many and, for expanded clones, a class.

>TRBD2|TRBV7-8|NA|TRBJ2-2
CASTLAGGPTGELFF
TGTGCCAGCACCTTAGCGGGGGGGCCCACCGGGGAGCTGTTTTTT
>NA|TRBV30|NA|TRBJ1-4
CAWSVGGSPREKLFF
TGTGCCTGGAGTGTTGGGGGCTCACCCAGAGAAAAACTGTTTTTT
>NA|TRBV18|NA|TRBJ1-4
CASSPDQGGEKLFF
TGTGCCAGCTCACCGGACCAGGGTGGAGAAAAACTGTTTTTT
>NA|TRBV5-5|NA|TRBJ2-3
CASSFLADTQYF
TGTGCCAGCAGCTTTCTTGCAGATACGCAGTATTTT
>TRBD1|TRBV5-8|NA|TRBJ1-2
CASSYRQGANYGYTF
TGTGCCAGCAGCTACCGACAGGGGGCTAACTATGGCTACACCTTC
>NA|TRBV19|NA|TRBJ1-5
CASSIDLTPQPQHF
TGTGCCAGTAGTATAGACCTGACACCACAGCCCCAGCATTTT
>TRBD2|TRBV7-3|NA|TRBJ2-1
CASSLAPGSSGEDEQFF
TGTGCCAGCAGCCTAGCACCCGGGTCTAGCGGGGAAGATGAGCAGTTCTTC
>NA|TRBV6-5|NA|TRBJ1-2
CASSPGTSTNYGYTF
TGTGCCAGCAGCCCCGGGACATCCACTAACTATGGCTACACCTTC
>NA|TRBV11-2|once|TRBJ2-7
CASSLDRSSYEQYF
TGTGCCAGCAGCTTAGACCGGAGCTCCTACGAGCAGTACTTC
>NA|TRBV5-1|NA|TRBJ1-1
CASSRTSPNTEAFF
TGCGCCAGCAGCCGGACAAGTCCGAACACTGAAGCTTTCTTT
>TRBD2|TRBV24-1|once|TRBJ2-2
CATSDITRTSGVGELFF
TGTGCCACCAGTGATATTACACGGACTAGCGGGGTGGGGGAGCTGTTTTTT
>NA|TRBV5-1|NA|TRBJ2-3
CASSFGGTDTQYF
TGCGCCAGCAGCTTCGGGGGCACAGATACGCAGTATTTT
>TRBD1|TRBV3-1/TRBV3-2|NA|TRBJ2-7
CASSRNRDRSYGEQYF
TGTGCCAGCAGCCGGAACCGGGACAGGAGCTATGGGGAGCAGTACTTC
>NA|TRBV6-5|once|TRBJ2-3
CASSRRLADTQYF
TGTGCCAGCAGTCGACGACTTGCAGATACGCAGTATTTT
>TRBD2|TRBV5-1|once|TRBJ2-5
CASSSSGTSGIETQYF
TGCGCCAGCAGCTCATCCGGGACTAGCGGGATAGAGACCCAGTACTTC
>TRBD1|TRBV20-1|NA|TRBJ1-1
CSASKKGTEPLNTEAFF
TGCAGTGCTAGTAAAAAAGGGACAGAACCTCTGAACACTGAAGCTTTCTTT
>NA|TRBV6-5|NA|TRBJ2-3
CATNRAGASTDTQYF
TGTGCCACCAATAGGGCGGGGGCCAGCACAGATACGCAGTATTTT
>TRBD1|TRBV5-1|NA|TRBJ1-1
CASSRRTGRWNTEAFF
TGCGCCAGCAGCCGGAGGACAGGGCGATGGAACACTGAAGCTTTCTTT